This TCR beta chain is drawn from a study of shared clonotypes between healthy human individuals. Sequenced by immunoSEQ multiplex PCR; TCRdb stores in-frame clones only, minus some. Among some 2 million clones, 90% to 95% were seen once, and the ten largest hold 0.1% to 0.15%. Worth noting for this clone: Its antigen is undetermined.

The study's findings and limits: Larger estimated richness was generally recorded for naive subsets relative to memory subsets.

Sequencing was performed on naive CD4+ T cells sorted from blood. As for subset: CD45RA+ positively selected. This TCR was sampled from a man aged 18 to 29 in good health.

CDR3 protein: CASSQGLLYTGELFF. The CDR3 DNA is TGCGCCAGCAGCCAAGGGCTACTCTACACCGGGGAGCTGTTTTTT. V is TRBV4-3 and J is TRBJ2-2; D is undetermined. The germline gives CDR1 LGHNA, CDR2 YSLEER. Trimming removed 1 base from V and 3 bases from J, with 9 bases in between. The CDR3 runs to 15 residues.